This record concerns one T cell receptor beta chain sequence. Its antigen is currently unknown. The data originate from a study of blood T cells in healthy people across ages. Broader study findings: Lack of knowledge of donor CMV status possibly confounded expanded clonotype changes. Diversity was higher, and naive CD4+ cells more numerous, in long-lived donors than in aged donors.

This CDR3 comprises 12 residues. V lost 3 bases and J lost 7, with 13 bases in between. CDR1 and CDR2 (germline): DFQATT, SNEGSKA (reference sequence). Together with a sample-barcoded 5' primer, a J-beta primer mix was included in a second PCR lasting roughly 6 to 12 cycles. With 12 random nucleotides, a template-switch adaptor tagged each individual cDNA molecule. TCRdb recomputed calls from the 5' RACE reads with MiXCR, one row per CDR3 protein. The sample lists 1.5 million to 2 million distinct CDR3 sequences; over 25% were seen once. The specimen sequenced was blood. This rearrangement joins TRBV20-1 to TRBJ2-7; D may be TRBD1 (5 bases). The clonotype was recovered from a woman aged 30 to 39 in good health. The CDR3, as DNA: TGCAGTGCTAGTAACCAGGGTGGAGAGCAGTACTTC. This gives the protein CSASNQGGEQYF.